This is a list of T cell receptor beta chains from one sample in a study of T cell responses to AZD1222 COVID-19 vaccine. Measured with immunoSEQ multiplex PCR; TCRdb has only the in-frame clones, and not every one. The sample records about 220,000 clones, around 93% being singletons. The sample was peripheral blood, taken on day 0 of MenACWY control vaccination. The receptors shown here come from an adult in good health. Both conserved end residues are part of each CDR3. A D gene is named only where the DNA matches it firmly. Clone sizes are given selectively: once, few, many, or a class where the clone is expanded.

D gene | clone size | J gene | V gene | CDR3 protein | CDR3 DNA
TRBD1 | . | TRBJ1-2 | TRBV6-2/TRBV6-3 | CASSYIIHGQGNGYTF | TGTGCCAGCAGTTACATTATTCACGGACAGGGGAATGGCTACACCTTC
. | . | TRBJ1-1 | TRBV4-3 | CASSQFNREAFF | TGCGCCAGCAGCCAATTTAACCGCGAGGCTTTCTTT
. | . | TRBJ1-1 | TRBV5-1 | CASSLVAGMNTEAFF | TGCGCCAGCAGCTTGGTTGCAGGGATGAACACTGAAGCTTTCTTT
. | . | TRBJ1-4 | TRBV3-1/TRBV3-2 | CASSQELRGNEKLFF | TGTGCCAGCAGCCAAGAGCTCAGGGGTAATGAAAAACTGTTTTTT
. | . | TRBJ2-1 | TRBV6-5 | CASSYSRDYNEQFF | TGTGCCAGCAGTTACTCTCGGGACTACAATGAGCAGTTCTTC
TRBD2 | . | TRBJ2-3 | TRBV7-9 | CASSERLAGGLTDTQYF | TGTGCCAGCAGCGAACGTCTAGCGGGGGGGCTGACAGATACGCAGTATTTT
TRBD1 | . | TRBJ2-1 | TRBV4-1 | CASSTGGRNGEQFF | TGCGCCAGCAGCACAGGGGGCCGAAACGGTGAGCAGTTCTTC
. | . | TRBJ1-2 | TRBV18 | CASSPGVNYGYTF | TGTGCCAGCTCACCAGGGGTGAACTATGGCTACACCTTC
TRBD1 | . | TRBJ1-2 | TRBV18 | CASSTGLQNYGYTF | TGTGCCAGCTCGACAGGGCTCCAGAACTATGGCTACACCTTC
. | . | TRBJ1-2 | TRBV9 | CASSVGSGDYGYTF | TGTGCCAGCAGCGTAGGGTCCGGAGATTATGGCTACACCTTC
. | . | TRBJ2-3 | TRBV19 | CASSATDTQYF | TGTGCCAGTAGTGCCACAGATACGCAGTATTTT
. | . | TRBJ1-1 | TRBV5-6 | CASSLVRPGRRGDTEAFF | TGTGCCAGCAGCTTGGTAAGACCAGGGAGGAGGGGGGACACTGAAGCTTTCTTT
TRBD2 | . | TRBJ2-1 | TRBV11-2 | CASSLPSGGINNEQFF | TGTGCCAGCAGCTTACCTAGCGGGGGGATTAACAATGAGCAGTTCTTC
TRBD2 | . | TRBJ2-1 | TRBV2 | CASTRRSGTYNEQFF | TGTGCCAGCACCAGGAGGAGCGGGACTTACAATGAGCAGTTCTTC
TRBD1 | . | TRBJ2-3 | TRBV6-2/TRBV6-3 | CASSYSGDRGRPLADTQYF | TGTGCCAGCAGTTACTCTGGGGACAGGGGGCGCCCCCTCGCAGATACGCAGTATTTT
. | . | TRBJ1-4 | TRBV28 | CASSLGQSRKLFF | TGTGCCAGCAGCCTAGGACAAAGTCGGAAACTGTTTTTT
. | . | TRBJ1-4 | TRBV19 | CASSVEANEKLFF | TGTGCCAGTAGTGTCGAGGCTAATGAAAAACTGTTTTTT
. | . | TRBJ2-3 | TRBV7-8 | CASSHPPDTQYF | TGTGCCAGCAGCCACCCCCCAGATACGCAGTATTTT
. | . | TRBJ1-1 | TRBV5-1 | CASSPTRQDTEAFF | TGCGCCAGCAGCCCCACTCGACAGGACACTGAAGCTTTCTTT
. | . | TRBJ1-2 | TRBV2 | CASSGPPGGYTF | TGTGCCAGCAGTGGGCCACCGGGTGGCTACACCTTC
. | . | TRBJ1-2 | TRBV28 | CASSLQGVNYGYTF | TGTGCCAGCAGCCTACAGGGCGTAAACTATGGCTACACCTTC
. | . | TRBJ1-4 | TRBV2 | CASSLGGGFNEKLFF | TGTGCCAGCAGCCTAGGGGGGGGATTCAATGAAAAACTGTTTTTT
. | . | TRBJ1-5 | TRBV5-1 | CASSLVPGLGQPQHF | TGCGCCAGCAGTTTGGTTCCGGGATTGGGGCAGCCCCAGCATTTT
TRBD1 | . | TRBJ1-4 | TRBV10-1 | CASSESGTVDEKLFF | TGCGCCAGCAGTGAGTCGGGGACAGTGGACGAAAAACTGTTTTTT
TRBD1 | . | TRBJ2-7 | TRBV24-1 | CATSDLGKTGGSDEQYF | TGTGCCACCAGTGATTTAGGGAAAACAGGGGGGTCCGACGAGCAGTACTTC
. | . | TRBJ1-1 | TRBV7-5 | CARSHQPGRQNTEAFF | TGTGCCAGAAGCCACCAACCGGGACGACAGAACACTGAAGCTTTCTTT
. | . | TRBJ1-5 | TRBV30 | CAWSGGTWLGQPQHF | TGTGCCTGGAGTGGCGGGACATGGTTGGGTCAGCCCCAGCATTTT
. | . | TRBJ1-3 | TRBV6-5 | CASRLDTISGNTIYF | TGTGCCAGCAGGCTGGACACGATCTCTGGAAACACCATATATTTT
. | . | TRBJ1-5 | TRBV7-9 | CASSLVSRNQPQHF | TGTGCCAGCAGCTTAGTCTCACGGAATCAGCCCCAGCATTTT
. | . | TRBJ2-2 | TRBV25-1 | CASSEFDGELFF | TGTGCCAGCAGTGAATTCGACGGGGAGCTGTTTTTT
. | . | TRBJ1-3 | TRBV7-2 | CASSLFGEGASGNTIYF | TGTGCCAGCAGCTTATTTGGGGAGGGTGCTTCTGGAAACACCATATATTTT
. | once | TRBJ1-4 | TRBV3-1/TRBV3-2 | CASSQGQVNEKLFF | TGTGCCAGCAGCCAAGGGCAGGTTAATGAAAAACTGTTTTTT
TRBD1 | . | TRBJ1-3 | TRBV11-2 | CASSAGQGRVNTIYF | TGTGCCAGCAGCGCGGGACAGGGTAGGGTGAACACCATATATTTT
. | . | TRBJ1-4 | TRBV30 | CAWSRGGEKLFF | TGTGCCTGGAGTAGAGGGGGGGAAAAACTGTTTTTT
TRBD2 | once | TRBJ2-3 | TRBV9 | CASSPSSGGVFDTQYF | TGTGCCAGCAGCCCCTCAAGCGGGGGTGTTTTTGATACGCAGTATTTT
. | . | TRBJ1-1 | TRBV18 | CASSPSPVGEAFF | TGTGCCAGCTCACCGTCCCCTGTGGGTGAAGCTTTCTTT
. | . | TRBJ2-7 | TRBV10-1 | CASAEVSGTPTYEQYF | TGCGCCAGCGCGGAGGTATCCGGGACGCCGACCTACGAGCAGTACTTC
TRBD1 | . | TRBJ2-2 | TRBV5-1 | CASSSQGSNTGELFF | TGCGCCAGCAGCTCACAGGGGTCTAACACCGGGGAGCTGTTTTTT
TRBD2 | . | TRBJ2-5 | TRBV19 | CASKARELAGETQYF | TGTGCCAGCAAGGCACGGGAACTAGCGGGGGAGACCCAGTACTTC
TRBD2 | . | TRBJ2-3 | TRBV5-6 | CASSLTSGGRTDTQYF | TGTGCCAGCAGCTTGACTAGCGGGGGCCGCACAGATACGCAGTATTTT
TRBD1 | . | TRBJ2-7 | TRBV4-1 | CASSQDWQGAPYEQYF | TGCGCCAGCAGCCAAGACTGGCAGGGGGCACCCTACGAGCAGTACTTC
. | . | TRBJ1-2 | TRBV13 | CASSLTRGQGYGYTF | TGTGCCAGCAGCCTCACTCGGGGGCAAGGGTATGGCTACACCTTC
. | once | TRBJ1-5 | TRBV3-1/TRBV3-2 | CASSQGPQPQHF | TGTGCCAGCAGCCAAGGACCGCAGCCCCAGCATTTT
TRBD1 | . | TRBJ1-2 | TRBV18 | CASSPMTGVGYTF | TGTGCCAGCTCACCAATGACAGGGGTCGGCTACACCTTC
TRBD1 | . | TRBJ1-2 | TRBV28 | CASSVAGTGVYGYTF | TGTGCCAGCAGTGTTGCCGGGACAGGGGTCTATGGCTACACCTTC
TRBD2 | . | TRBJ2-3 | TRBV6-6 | CASSREGIVGAQTQYF | TGTGCCAGCAGTCGGGAGGGCATAGTGGGTGCCCAGACGCAGTATTTT
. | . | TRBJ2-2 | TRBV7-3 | CASSLSGMGGELFF | TGTGCCAGCAGCCTTTCAGGGATGGGCGGGGAGCTGTTTTTT
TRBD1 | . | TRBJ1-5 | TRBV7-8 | CASSLGTGGAGGQPQHF | TGTGCCAGCAGTCTCGGGACAGGGGGCGCGGGAGGGCAGCCCCAGCATTTT
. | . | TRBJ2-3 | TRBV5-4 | CASSPRGTGTDTQYF | TGTGCCAGCAGCCCCCGCGGGACGGGCACAGATACGCAGTATTTT
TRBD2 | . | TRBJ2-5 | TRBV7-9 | CASSPSGGPQETQYF | TGTGCCAGCAGCCCTAGCGGGGGCCCACAAGAGACCCAGTACTTC